Listed here is a single T cell receptor (beta chain). Its antigen is undetermined. The protocol was immunoSEQ multiplex PCR, while the TCRdb copy is restricted to in-frame clones and leaves out a portion. The data hold about 150,000 clones, with 78% observed a single time. Every single patient, without exception, relapsed after autologous stem cell transplantation, and brentuximab vedotin exposure varied. Trimming left V 4 bases short and J 4 bases short, with 17 bases between. The CDR3 is 16 residues long. Germline CDR1 SEHNR, CDR2 FQNEAQ (reference sequence). The data were taken from a study of PD-1 blockade in classical Hodgkin lymphoma. At the level of the study: The nivolumab dose that patients received was 3 mg/kg, given intravenously every 2 weeks. Study results and limitations: The study found that TCR diversity rose significantly by C4D1 in CD4+ but not CD8+ cells. Repertoires differed for reasons still undefined, possibly disease activity or prior therapy.

This TCR was sampled from a human donor with classical Hodgkin lymphoma. This sequence joins TRBV7-9 and TRBJ2-1, with D tentatively TRBD1 (5 bases). The specimen was peripheral blood mononuclear cells (PBMCs), collected before the second cycle of nivolumab. Written as DNA, the CDR3 is TGTGCCAGCAGCTCCACGGCAGGGCCCTCTTACAATGAGCAGTTCTTC. Translation: CASSSTAGPSYNEQFF.